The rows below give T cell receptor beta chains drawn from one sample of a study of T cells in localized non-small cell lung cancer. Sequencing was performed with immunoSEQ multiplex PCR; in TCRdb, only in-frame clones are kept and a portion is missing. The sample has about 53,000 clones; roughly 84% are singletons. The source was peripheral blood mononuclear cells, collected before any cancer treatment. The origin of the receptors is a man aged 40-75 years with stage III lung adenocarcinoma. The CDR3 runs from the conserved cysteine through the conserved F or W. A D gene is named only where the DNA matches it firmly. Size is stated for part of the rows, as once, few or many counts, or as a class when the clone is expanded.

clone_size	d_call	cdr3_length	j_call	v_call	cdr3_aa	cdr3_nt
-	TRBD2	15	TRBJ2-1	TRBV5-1	CASSLTSGKRDEQFF	TGCGCCAGCAGCCTAACTAGCGGAAAAAGGGATGAGCAGTTCTTC
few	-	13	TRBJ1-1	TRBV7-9	CASSSQVNTEAFF	TGTGCCAGCAGCTCCCAAGTTAACACTGAAGCTTTCTTT
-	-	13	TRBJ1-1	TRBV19	CASSMGQAYEAFF	TGTGCCAGTAGTATGGGGCAGGCCTACGAAGCTTTCTTT
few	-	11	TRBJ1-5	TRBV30	CAWSPDQPQHF	TGTGCCTGGAGCCCGGATCAGCCCCAGCATTTT
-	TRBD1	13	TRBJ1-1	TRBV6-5	CASRRQGAIEAFF	TGTGCCAGCAGGAGGCAGGGGGCGATTGAAGCTTTCTTT
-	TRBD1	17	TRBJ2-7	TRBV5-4	CASSLFRGQGVHYEQYF	TGTGCCAGCAGCTTGTTTCGTGGACAGGGAGTACACTACGAGCAGTACTTC
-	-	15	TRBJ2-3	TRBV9	CASSVRDGLSDTQYF	TGTGCCAGCAGCGTTCGAGACGGATTATCAGATACGCAGTATTTT
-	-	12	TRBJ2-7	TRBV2	CASSDRGYEQYF	TGTGCCAGCAGTGACAGGGGTTACGAGCAGTACTTC
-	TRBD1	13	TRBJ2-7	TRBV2	CASLGTGGAEQYF	TGTGCCAGTCTGGGGACAGGGGGCGCCGAGCAGTACTTC
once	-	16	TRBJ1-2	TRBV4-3	CASSQEAPGGMGGYTF	TGCGCCAGCAGCCAAGAAGCCCCCGGGGGGATGGGCGGCTACACCTTC